This T cell receptor (beta chain) was identified in a study of shared clonotypes between healthy human individuals. Germline V CDR1 and CDR2: MNHEY, SMNVEV (reference sequence). V dropped 2 bases and J dropped 4 bases, with 13 bases sitting between them. The CDR3 is 15 residues long. Produced via immunoSEQ multiplex PCR; TCRdb's table is partial and in-frame only. The sample carries about 2.1 million clones, around 93% recorded once. CD45RO-negative CD8 cells positively selected for CCR7 made up the naive population, which excluded terminally differentiated effector memory CD45RA+ cells. The V call is TRBV27, the J call TRBJ2-3; tentatively, D is TRBD2 (6 bases). The source of this sequence is a man aged 18 to 29 in good health. Some clones in this sample may be carry-over from other donors' samples. Sequenced sample: naive CD8+ T cells from PBMCs. CDR3 in amino acids: CASSLGEGGPDTQYF. DNA of the CDR3: TGTGCCAGCAGTTTAGGAGAGGGAGGCCCAGATACGCAGTATTTT.